Listed below are T cell receptor beta chains from one sample, sequenced in a study of glioma-infiltrating T cells. From the multiplex PCR reads, TCRdb called clonotypes with MiXCR, one entry per CDR3 protein. The sample shows under 20,000 distinct CDR3 sequences, 55% to 70% of them seen only once. What was sequenced was glioma tissue, nonneoplastic brain tissue, or PBMCs (not recorded which). The receptors stem from a human donor with low-grade glioma or glioblastoma, undergoing nonglioma brain surgery, or in good health (not recorded which). Both conserved end residues are part of each CDR3. A D gene is named only where the DNA matches it firmly. Clone size appears in some rows only: once, few, many, or a class for an expanded clone.

CDR3 DNA: TGTGCCAGCAGTCAGGGACTAGCGGGAGAATGGTACGAGCAGTACTTC; CDR3 protein: CASSQGLAGEWYEQYF; V gene: TRBV27; D gene: TRBD2; J gene: TRBJ2-7; clone size: .
CDR3 DNA: TGTGCCAGCAGTTACTCCCACGGCTACACCTTC; CDR3 protein: CASSYSHGYTF; V gene: TRBV28; D gene: .; J gene: TRBJ1-2; clone size: many
CDR3 DNA: TGCAGTGCTACCGACGGACAGGGGAACTACGAGCAGTACTTC; CDR3 protein: CSATDGQGNYEQYF; V gene: TRBV20-1; D gene: TRBD1; J gene: TRBJ2-7; clone size: medium-sized
CDR3 DNA: TGTGCCAGCCGCTCAGGGAATCCGCCCCAGCATTTT; CDR3 protein: CASRSGNPPQHF; V gene: TRBV27; D gene: .; J gene: TRBJ1-5; clone size: many
CDR3 DNA: TGTGCCAGCAGCTTAGTTCGTTTCCGGGGAGAAGATACGCAGTATTTT; CDR3 protein: CASSLVRFRGEDTQYF; V gene: TRBV7-9; D gene: .; J gene: TRBJ2-3; clone size: .
CDR3 DNA: TGCAGTGCCCGGACTAGCGGGGCTAATGAGCAGTTCTTC; CDR3 protein: CSARTSGANEQFF; V gene: TRBV20-1; D gene: TRBD2; J gene: TRBJ2-1; clone size: few
CDR3 DNA: TGTGCAGGAGGACAGGGAAATACTGAAGCTTTCTTT; CDR3 protein: CAGGQGNTEAFF; V gene: TRBV7-9; D gene: TRBD1; J gene: TRBJ1-1; clone size: .
CDR3 DNA: TGCGCCAGCAGGCGGAGACTAGCGGGGGGCGGGGAGCTGTTTTTT; CDR3 protein: CASRRRLAGGGELFF; V gene: TRBV6-5; D gene: TRBD2; J gene: TRBJ2-2; clone size: .
CDR3 DNA: TGTGCCAGCAGCTTGGGGGACAGGGACCATGAAAAACTGTTTTTT; CDR3 protein: CASSLGDRDHEKLFF; V gene: TRBV11-2; D gene: TRBD1; J gene: TRBJ1-4; clone size: few
CDR3 DNA: TGTGCCAGCAGTTTGATAGGGGGGCCTGAAGCTTTCTTT; CDR3 protein: CASSLIGGPEAFF; V gene: TRBV27; D gene: .; J gene: TRBJ1-1; clone size: .
CDR3 DNA: TGTGCCAGCGACCGGGGTCCGAACACCGCGGAGCTGTTTTTT; CDR3 protein: CASDRGPNTAELFF; V gene: TRBV12-3/TRBV12-4; D gene: .; J gene: TRBJ2-2; clone size: .
CDR3 DNA: TGCAGCGTCGGGGAGAGGGGGACCCCAGGCAATGAGCAGTTCTTC; CDR3 protein: CSVGERGTPGNEQFF; V gene: TRBV29-1; D gene: .; J gene: TRBJ2-1; clone size: .